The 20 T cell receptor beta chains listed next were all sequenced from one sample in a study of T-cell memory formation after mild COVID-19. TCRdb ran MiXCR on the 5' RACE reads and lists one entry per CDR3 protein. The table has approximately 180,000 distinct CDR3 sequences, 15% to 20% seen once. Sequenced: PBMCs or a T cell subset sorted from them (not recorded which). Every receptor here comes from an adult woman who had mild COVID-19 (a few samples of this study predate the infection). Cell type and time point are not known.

The CDR3 coding sequence is TGTGCCAGTAGCCCTGTGACACCGTATCGCGAGCAGTACTTC. Its translation: CASSPVTPYREQYF. The chain carries TRBV19 and TRBJ2-7; D is undetermined. Trimming left V 6 bases short and J 6 bases short, with 18 bases between. Germline CDR1 and CDR2: LNHDA and SQIVND (reference sequence). This CDR3 region has 14 residues.

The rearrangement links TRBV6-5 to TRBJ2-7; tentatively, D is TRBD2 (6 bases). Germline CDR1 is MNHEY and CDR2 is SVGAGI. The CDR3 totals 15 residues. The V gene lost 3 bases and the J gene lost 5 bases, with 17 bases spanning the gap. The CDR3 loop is CASSYRRGTSDEQYF. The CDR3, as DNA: TGTGCCAGCAGTTATCGGCGCGGGACTTCCGACGAGCAGTACTTC.

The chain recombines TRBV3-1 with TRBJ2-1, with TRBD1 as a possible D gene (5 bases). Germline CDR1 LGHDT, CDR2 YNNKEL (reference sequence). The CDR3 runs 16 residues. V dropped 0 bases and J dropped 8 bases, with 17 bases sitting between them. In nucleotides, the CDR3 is TGTGCCAGCAGCCAAGATAGGAGACTCCAAGGGGATGAGCAGTTCTTC. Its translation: CASSQDRRLQGDEQFF.

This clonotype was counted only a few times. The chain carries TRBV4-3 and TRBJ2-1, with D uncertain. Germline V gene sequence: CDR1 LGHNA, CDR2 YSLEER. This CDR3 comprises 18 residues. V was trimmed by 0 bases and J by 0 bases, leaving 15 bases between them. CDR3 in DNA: TGCGCCAGCAGCCAAGAGGGCACGGGTATTTACTCCTACAATGAGCAGTTCTTC. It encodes CASSQEGTGIYSYNEQFF.

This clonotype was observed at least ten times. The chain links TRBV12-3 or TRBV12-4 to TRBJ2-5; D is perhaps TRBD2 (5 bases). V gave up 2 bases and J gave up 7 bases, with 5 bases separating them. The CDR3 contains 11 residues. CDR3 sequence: CASSLRGTQYF. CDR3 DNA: TGTGCCAGCAGTTTACGGGGGACCCAGTACTTC.

The CDR3 spells CASSKERVTGELFF. In nucleotides, the CDR3 is TGTGCCAGCAGCAAAGAGAGGGTCACCGGGGAGCTGTTTTTT. The chain joins TRBV7-2 to TRBJ2-2; D perhaps matches TRBD2 (5 bases). Germline V gene lookup returns CDR1 SGHTA and CDR2 FQGNSA. There are 14 residues in the CDR3. The V end was cut by 5 bases, the J end by 4 bases, with 11 bases between.

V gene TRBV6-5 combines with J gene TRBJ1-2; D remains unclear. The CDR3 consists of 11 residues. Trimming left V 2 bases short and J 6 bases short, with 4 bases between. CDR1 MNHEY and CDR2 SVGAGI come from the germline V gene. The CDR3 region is CASSYGNGYTF. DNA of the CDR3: TGTGCCAGCAGTTACGGGAATGGCTACACCTTC.

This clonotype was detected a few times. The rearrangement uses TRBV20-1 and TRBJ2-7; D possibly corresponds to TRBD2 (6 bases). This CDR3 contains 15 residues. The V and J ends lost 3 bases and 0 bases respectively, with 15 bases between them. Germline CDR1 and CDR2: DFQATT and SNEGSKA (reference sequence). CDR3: CSASGLAGYSYEQYF. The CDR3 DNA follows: TGCAGTGCTAGCGGACTGGCGGGGTACTCCTACGAGCAGTACTTC.

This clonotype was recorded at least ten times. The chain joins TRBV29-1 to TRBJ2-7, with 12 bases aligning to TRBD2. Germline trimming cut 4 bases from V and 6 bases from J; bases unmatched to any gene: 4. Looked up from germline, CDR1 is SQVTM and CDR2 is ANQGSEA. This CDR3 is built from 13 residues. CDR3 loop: CSVVLAGGREQYF. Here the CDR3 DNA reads TGCAGCGTTGTACTAGCGGGAGGTCGCGAGCAGTACTTC.

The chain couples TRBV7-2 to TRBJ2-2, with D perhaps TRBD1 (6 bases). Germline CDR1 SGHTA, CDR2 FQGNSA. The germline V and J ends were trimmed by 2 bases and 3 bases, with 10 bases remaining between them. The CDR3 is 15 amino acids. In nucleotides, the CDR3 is TGTGCCAGCAGCTTAACGACAGGTTACACCGGGGAGCTGTTTTTT. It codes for CASSLTTGYTGELFF.

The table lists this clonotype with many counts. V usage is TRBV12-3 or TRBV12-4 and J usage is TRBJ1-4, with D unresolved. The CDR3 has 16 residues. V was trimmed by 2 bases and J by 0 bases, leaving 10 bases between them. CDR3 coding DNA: TGTGCCAGCAGTTTAAAAGGGATCACAACTAATGAAAAACTGTTTTTT. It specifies CASSLKGITTNEKLFF.

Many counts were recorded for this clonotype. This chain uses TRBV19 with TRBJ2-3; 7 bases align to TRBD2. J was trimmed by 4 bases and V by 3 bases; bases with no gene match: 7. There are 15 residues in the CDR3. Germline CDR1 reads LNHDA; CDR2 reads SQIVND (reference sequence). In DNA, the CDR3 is TGTGCCAGTAGTATCGCCGGGAGGCCCGCAGATACGCAGTATTTT. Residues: CASSIAGRPADTQYF.

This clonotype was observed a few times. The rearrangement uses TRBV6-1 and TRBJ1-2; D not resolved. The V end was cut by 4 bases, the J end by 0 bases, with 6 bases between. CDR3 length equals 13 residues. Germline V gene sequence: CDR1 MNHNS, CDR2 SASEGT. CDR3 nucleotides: TGTGCCAGCAGTGTTGCAGCTAACTATGGCTACACCTTC. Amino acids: CASSVAANYGYTF.

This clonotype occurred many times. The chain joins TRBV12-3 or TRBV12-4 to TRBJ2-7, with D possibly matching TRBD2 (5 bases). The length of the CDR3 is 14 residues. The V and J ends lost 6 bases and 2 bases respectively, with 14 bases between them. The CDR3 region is CASRGSGSTYEQYF. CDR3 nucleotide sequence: TGTGCCAGCAGGGGATCGGGGTCAACCTACGAGCAGTACTTC.

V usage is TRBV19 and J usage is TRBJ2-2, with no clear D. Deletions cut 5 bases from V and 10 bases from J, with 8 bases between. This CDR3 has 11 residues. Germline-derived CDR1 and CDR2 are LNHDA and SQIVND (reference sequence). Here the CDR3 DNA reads TGTGCCAGTAGTTATCGGTTGGAGCTGTTTTTT. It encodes CASSYRLELFF.

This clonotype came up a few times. CDR3 nucleotide sequence: TGTGCCAGCAGTTCGGCTTCCTCGGGAGAGACCCAGTACTTC. This codes for CASSSASSGETQYF. This chain connects TRBV12-3 or TRBV12-4 to TRBJ2-5; no firm D call. With 4 bases removed from V and 4 bases from J, the gap between germline ends came to 13 bases. The CDR3 runs to 14 residues.

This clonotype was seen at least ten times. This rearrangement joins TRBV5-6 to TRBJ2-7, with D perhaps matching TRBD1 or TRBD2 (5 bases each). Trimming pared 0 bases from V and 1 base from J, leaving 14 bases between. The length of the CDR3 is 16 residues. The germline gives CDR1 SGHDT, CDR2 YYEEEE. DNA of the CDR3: TGTGCCAGCAGCTTGGAGGTGGGACGGCTATCCTACGAGCAGTACTTC. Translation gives CASSLEVGRLSYEQYF.

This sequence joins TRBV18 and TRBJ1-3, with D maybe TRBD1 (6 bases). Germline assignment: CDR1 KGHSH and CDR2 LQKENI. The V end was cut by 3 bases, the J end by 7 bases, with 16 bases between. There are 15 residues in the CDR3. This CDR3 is CASSPKQGLDNTIYF. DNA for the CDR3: TGTGCCAGCTCACCTAAACAGGGACTCGACAACACCATATATTTT.

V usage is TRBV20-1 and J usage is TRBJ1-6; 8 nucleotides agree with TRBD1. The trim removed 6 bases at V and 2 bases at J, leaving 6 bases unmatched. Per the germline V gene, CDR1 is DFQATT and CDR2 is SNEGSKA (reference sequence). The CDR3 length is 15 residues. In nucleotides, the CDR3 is TGCAGTGCCCTACAGGGGGGGGCCTATAATTCACCCCTCCACTTT. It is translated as CSALQGGAYNSPLHF.

The CDR3 spells CASSLGGTPNEQFF. The CDR3 nucleotides are TGTGCCAGCAGTTTAGGGGGGACCCCAAATGAGCAGTTCTTC. This chain links TRBV12-3 or TRBV12-4 with TRBJ2-1, with D perhaps TRBD1 or TRBD2 (5 bases each). V shed 1 base and J shed 7 bases, with 11 bases lying between them. The CDR3 is 14 amino acids.